The T cell receptor beta chain under discussion was sequenced for a study of blood T cell repertoires in COVID-19. Germline V gene lookup returns CDR1 ENHRY and CDR2 SYGVKD. This CDR3 spans 16 amino acids. Trimming shortened V by 0 bases and J by 4 bases, and 13 bases separated the two germline ends. Authors' data handling: Amplification with reference gene primers provided the estimates of nucleated cell counts. Generated by immunoSEQ multiplex PCR, the TCRdb table keeps only in-frame clones and is missing some. That table is the source of V, J and clone size, and D and trimming were worked out from the DNA. The sample carries about 200,000 clones, around 94% recorded once.

The rearrangement links TRBV10-3 to TRBJ1-5; the D is unclear. The sample was peripheral blood. The TCR originated in a man aged 25-40 years with COVID-19, enrolled during active disease. CDR3 in amino acids: CAISESALRGNQPQHF. The CDR3, as DNA: TGTGCCATCAGTGAGTCGGCCCTCCGAGGGAATCAGCCCCAGCATTTT.